The 17 T cell receptor beta chains below all came from one sample that was sequenced in a study of T cell repertoires in cytomegalovirus infection. In TCRdb, the reads were re-called with MiXCR into one record per CDR3 protein. The sample lists about 340,000 distinct CDR3 sequences, 25% to 35% seen once, with around 19% in the top ten. No antigen has been identified for these receptors. Material: cultured PBMCs, obtained from culture after CMV antigen stimulation. The receptors here all came from a human donor in good health (CMV status not recorded). Some clones in this sample may be carry-over from other donors' samples.

The CDR3 protein is CAISAGGITDTQYF. For the CDR3, the DNA is TGTGCCATCTCGGCAGGGGGAATCACAGATACGCAGTATTTT. The chain uses TRBV10-3 and TRBJ2-3; TRBD1 matches 7 bases. The trim removed 8 bases at V and 2 bases at J, leaving 7 bases unmatched. This CDR3 spans 14 amino acids. Germline-derived CDR1 and CDR2 are ENHRY and SYGVKD.

The chain uses TRBV28 and TRBJ1-2; tentative D call: TRBD1 (5 bases). Germline CDR1 reads MDHEN; CDR2 reads SYDVKM. The CDR3 sequence is 13 residues long. V lost 7 bases to trimming and J lost 7 bases, with 16 bases between them. The CDR3, as DNA: TGTGCCAGCAAGGGGCGGTGGTTCGGTGGCTACACCTTC. Its translation is CASKGRWFGGYTF.

This clonotype appeared many times. The rearrangement joins TRBV7-2 to TRBJ2-5; the D is unclear. Between the trimmed V and J ends, which lost 8 bases and 3 bases, there was a span of 16 bases. CDR3 length: 14 amino acids. Germline CDR1 is SGHTA and CDR2 is FQGNSA. CDR3 protein: CASAEARPKETQYF. In nucleotides, the CDR3 is TGTGCCAGCGCAGAGGCTAGGCCTAAAGAGACCCAGTACTTC.

This clonotype was counted at least ten times. The V and J genes are TRBV7-2 and TRBJ2-3; 9 bases align to TRBD2. Per germline, CDR1 SGHTA and CDR2 FQGNSA. The CDR3 spans 15 residues. V shed 3 bases, J shed 2 bases, and the junction held 3 bases outside the gene matches. CDR3 in amino acids: CASSLSSGTTDTQYF. In nucleotides, the CDR3 is TGTGCCAGCAGCTTGTCTAGCGGGACCACAGATACGCAGTATTTT.

This clonotype was seen more than once but under ten times. Sequence at one end of the junction differs from germline and may be a read error. The rearrangement uses TRBV6-1 and TRBJ1-5; D may be TRBD1 (6 bases). Germline V gene sequence: CDR1 MNHNS, CDR2 SASEGT. The CDR3 length is 13 residues. CDR3: CAGDILSNQPQHF. The DNA for the CDR3 is TGCGCGGGGGACATCTTAAGCAATCAGCCCCAGCATTTT.

The chain is built from TRBV7-9 and TRBJ1-6; 8 bases match TRBD1. The length of the CDR3 is 15 residues. V trimming: 1 base; J trimming: 10 bases; junction bases outside the gene matches: 6. Germline V gene data show CDR1 as SEHNR and CDR2 as FQNEAQ (reference sequence). CDR3 sequence reads: CASSLGSGGYSPLHF. CDR3 sequence (DNA): TGTGCCAGCAGCTTAGGTTCAGGGGGCTACTCACCCCTCCACTTT.

This clonotype was seen only a few times. The chain employs TRBV6-4 and TRBJ1-5; 12 positions agree with TRBD1. Germline values: CDR1 MRHNA, CDR2 SNTAGT. The CDR3 extends over 17 amino acids. V shed 7 bases and J 5 bases; nucleotides not matched to a gene: 12. The CDR3 DNA reads TGTGCCAGCACTTCGACCCGGGACAGGGGGCAAGATCAGCCCCAGCATTTT. Encoded protein: CASTSTRDRGQDQPQHF.

V is TRBV28 and J is TRBJ2-6; D remains unclear. Deletions cut 6 bases from V and 2 bases from J, with 8 bases between. There are 14 residues in the CDR3. Germline V gene sequence: CDR1 MDHEN, CDR2 SYDVKM. CDR3 nucleotide sequence: TGTGCCAGCAGCTTTGACCCTGGGGCCAACGTCCTGACTTTC. Translating gives CASSFDPGANVLTF. Combining the CDR3 with reference TRBV28 and TRBJ2-6 gives the whole variable domain DVKVTQSSRYLVKRTGEKVFLECVQDMDHENMFWYRQDPGLGLRLIYFSYDVKMKEKGDIPEGYSVSREKKERFSLILESASTNQTSMYLCASSFDPGANVLTFGAGSRLTVL.

This clonotype was seen only a few times. The chain couples TRBV5-5 to TRBJ1-3; possibly TRBD1 for D (6 bases). The CDR3 spans 15 residues. Between the trimmed V and J ends, which lost 4 bases and 0 bases, there was a span of 11 bases. Germline assignment: CDR1 SGHKS and CDR2 YYEKEE (reference sequence). The CDR3 loop is CASSRDTFSGNTIYF. The CDR3 nucleotides are TGTGCCAGCAGCCGGGACACCTTCTCTGGAAACACCATATATTTT.

CDR3: CASRLGQTANTGELFF. CDR3 in DNA: TGTGCCAGCAGACTTGGTCAGACCGCGAACACCGGGGAGCTGTTTTTT. V and J are TRBV7-9 and TRBJ2-2; D ambiguous. This CDR3 has 16 amino acids. The V end lost 6 bases, the J end lost 0 bases, and 14 bases lay between the germline ends. CDR1 and CDR2 (germline): SEHNR, FQNEAQ (reference sequence).

This clonotype showed up just a few times. The rearrangement joins TRBV11-2 to TRBJ2-1, with TRBD2 matching 10 bases. CDR3 length equals 15 residues. CDR1 is SGHAT and CDR2 is FQNNGV in the germline V gene. Germline trimming cut 1 base from V and 8 bases from J; bases unmatched to any gene: 5. CDR3 protein: CASSLGFSGGYEQFF. CDR3 in DNA: TGTGCCAGCAGCTTAGGTTTTAGCGGGGGGTATGAGCAGTTCTTC. Full variable domain (remainder filled in from reference TRBV11-2 and TRBJ2-1): EAGVAQSPRYKIIEKRQSVAFWCNPISGHATLYWYQQILGQGPKLLIQFQNNGVVDDSQLPKDRFSAERLKGVDSTLKIQPAKLEDSAVYLCASSLGFSGGYEQFFGPGTRLTVL.

J is TRBJ1-6 and V is TRBV4-2, with D hard to call. Between the trimmed V and J ends, which lost 2 bases and 7 bases, there was a span of 12 bases. The germline V gene encodes CDR1 LGHNA and CDR2 YNFKEQ. The CDR3 has 15 residues. In DNA form, the CDR3 reads TGTGCCAGCAGCCAACCCGATAGGGTGAATTCACCCCTCCACTTT. Residues: CASSQPDRVNSPLHF.

The chain uses TRBV20-1 and TRBJ2-7; 11 bases line up with TRBD2. Germline V gene lookup returns CDR1 DFQATT and CDR2 SNEGSKA (reference sequence). There are 14 residues in the CDR3. Germline trimming cut 5 bases from V and 0 bases from J; bases unmatched to any gene: 3. CDR3 sequence: CSAFTSGSSYEQYF. The DNA for the CDR3 is TGCAGTGCTTTTACTAGCGGGAGCTCCTACGAGCAGTACTTC.

The V and J genes are TRBV6-5 and TRBJ2-5; TRBD1 matches at 9 bases. Germline V gives CDR1 MNHEY, CDR2 SVGAGI. This CDR3 has 16 amino acids. V was clipped by 10 bases and J by 4 bases; unmatched bases: 16. The CDR3 nucleotides are TGTGCCACTTGGGTCAGTCCGGGACAGGGAGTAGAGACCCAGTACTTC. This gives the protein CATWVSPGQGVETQYF.

This rearrangement joins TRBV29-1 to TRBJ2-1; D is possibly TRBD1 or TRBD2 (6 bases each). Germline V lookup: CDR1 SQVTM, CDR2 ANQGSEA. This CDR3 has 15 amino acids. Trimming removed 7 bases from V and 7 bases from J, with 23 bases in between. CDR3 residues: CSAPSDRSDSNEQFF. In nucleotides, the CDR3 is TGCAGCGCACCTAGCGACAGGTCCGATTCAAATGAGCAGTTCTTC.

This clonotype was counted ten times or more. The genes are TRBV11-2 and TRBJ2-5; a possible D gene is TRBD2 (6 bases). Germline CDR1 and CDR2: SGHAT and FQNNGV. This CDR3 has 14 amino acids. Trimming took 2 bases from V and 1 from J, leaving 8 bases between them. The CDR3 DNA follows: TGTGCCAGCAGCTTAACTAGCCCCCAAGAGACCCAGTACTTC. Translation: CASSLTSPQETQYF.

The rearrangement joins TRBV2 to TRBJ2-2; 8 bases line up with TRBD2. The germline V gene has CDR1 SNHLY and CDR2 FYNNEI. The V and J ends lost 8 bases and 4 bases, in that order; junction bases with no gene match: 9. This CDR3 is built from 15 residues. In DNA, the CDR3 is TGTGCCAGCGCCGGCGGGAGGTTGAGCACCGGGGAGCTGTTTTTT. Protein: CASAGGRLSTGELFF.